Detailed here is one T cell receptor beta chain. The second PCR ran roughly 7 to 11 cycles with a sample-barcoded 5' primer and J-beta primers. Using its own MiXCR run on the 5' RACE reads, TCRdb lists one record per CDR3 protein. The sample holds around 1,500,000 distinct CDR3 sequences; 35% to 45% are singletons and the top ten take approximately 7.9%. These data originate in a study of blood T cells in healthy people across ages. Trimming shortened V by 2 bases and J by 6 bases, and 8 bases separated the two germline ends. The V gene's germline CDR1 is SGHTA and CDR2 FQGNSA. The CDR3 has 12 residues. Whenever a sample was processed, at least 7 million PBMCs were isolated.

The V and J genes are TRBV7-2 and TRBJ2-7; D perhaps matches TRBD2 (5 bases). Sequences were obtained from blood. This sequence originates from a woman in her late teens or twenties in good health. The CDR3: CASSLNGVEQYF. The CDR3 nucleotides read TGTGCCAGCAGCTTAAACGGGGTCGAGCAGTACTTC.